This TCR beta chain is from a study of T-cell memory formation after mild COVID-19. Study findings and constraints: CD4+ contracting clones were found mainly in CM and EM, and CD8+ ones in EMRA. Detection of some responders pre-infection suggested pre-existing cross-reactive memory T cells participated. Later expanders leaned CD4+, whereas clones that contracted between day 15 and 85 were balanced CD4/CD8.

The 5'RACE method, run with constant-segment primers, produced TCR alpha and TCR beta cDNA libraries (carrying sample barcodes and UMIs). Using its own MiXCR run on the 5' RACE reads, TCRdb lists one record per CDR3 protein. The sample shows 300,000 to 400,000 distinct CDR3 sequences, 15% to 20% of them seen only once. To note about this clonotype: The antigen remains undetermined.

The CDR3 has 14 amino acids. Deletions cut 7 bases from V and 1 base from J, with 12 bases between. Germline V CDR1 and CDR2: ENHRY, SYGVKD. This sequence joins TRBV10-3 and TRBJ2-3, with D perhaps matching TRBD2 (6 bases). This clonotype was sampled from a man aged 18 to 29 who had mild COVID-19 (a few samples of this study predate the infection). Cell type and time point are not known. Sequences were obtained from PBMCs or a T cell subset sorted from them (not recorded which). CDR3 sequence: CAINPGLGTDTQYF. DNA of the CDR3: TGTGCCATCAACCCGGGACTTGGCACAGATACGCAGTATTTT.